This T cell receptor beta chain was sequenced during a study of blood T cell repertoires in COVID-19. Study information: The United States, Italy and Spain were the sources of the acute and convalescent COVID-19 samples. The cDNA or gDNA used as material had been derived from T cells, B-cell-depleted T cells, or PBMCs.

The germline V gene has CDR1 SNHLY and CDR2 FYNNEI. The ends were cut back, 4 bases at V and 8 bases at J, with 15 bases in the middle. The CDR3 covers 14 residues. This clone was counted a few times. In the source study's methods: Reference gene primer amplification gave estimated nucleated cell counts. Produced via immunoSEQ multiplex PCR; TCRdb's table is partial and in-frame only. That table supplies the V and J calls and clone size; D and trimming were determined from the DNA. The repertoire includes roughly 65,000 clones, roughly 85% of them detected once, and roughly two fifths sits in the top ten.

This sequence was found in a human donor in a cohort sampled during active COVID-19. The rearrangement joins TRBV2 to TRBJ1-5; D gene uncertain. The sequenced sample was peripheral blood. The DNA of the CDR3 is TGTGCCAGCAGTGGTACTTTATGGAGTGAGCCCCAGCATTTT. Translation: CASSGTLWSEPQHF.